The subject of this entry is one T cell receptor (beta chain). The sample is drawn from a study of blood T cell repertoires in COVID-19. Turning to the study itself: Samples came from the United States, Italy and Spain, spanning acute and convalescent COVID-19.

The CDR3 is 13 amino acids. V was clipped by 3 bases and J by 7 bases; unmatched bases: 5. Germline lookup yields CDR1 MDHEN and CDR2 SYDVKM. Using immunoSEQ multiplex PCR, the repertoire was profiled, and TCRdb retains in-frame clones only, with some absent. This sample carries over 15,000 clones, approximately 80% of them seen once, and the ten largest clones take roughly 5.5%. The source material was peripheral blood. This clonotype originated in a human donor in a cohort sampled during active COVID-19. This chain uses TRBV28 with TRBJ1-2; TRBD1 agrees at 7 bases. The CDR3 DNA is TGTGCCAGCAGTTTGAGGGGGCCGGGTGGCTACACCTTC. Amino acids: CASSLRGPGGYTF.